This is a list of T cell receptor beta chains from one sample in a study of cytomegalovirus exposure and HLA in healthy donors. Sequenced by immunoSEQ multiplex PCR; TCRdb stores in-frame clones only, minus some. The repertoire holds roughly 100,000 clones, with over 9.5% as singletons. The source material was PBMCs. The receptors shown here come from a man aged 40-49 years in good health and CMV-seropositive. Each CDR3 is given with its conserved first and last residue. A D gene is named only where the DNA matches it firmly. The listing skips clone size in some rows; elsewhere it reads once, few, many or a size class.

abundance: few; j_gene: TRBJ1-2; v_gene: TRBV27; d_gene: TRBD1; CDR3aa: CASSLTSGQGALGYTF; CDR3nt: TGTGCCAGCAGTTTAACCTCAGGACAGGGGGCGCTTGGCTACACCTTC
abundance: -; j_gene: TRBJ2-7; v_gene: TRBV28; d_gene: TRBD2; CDR3aa: CASRDYSYEQYF; CDR3nt: TGTGCCAGCCGGGACTACTCCTACGAGCAGTACTTC
abundance: -; j_gene: TRBJ2-1; v_gene: TRBV4-2; d_gene: -; CDR3aa: CASSQDQSALYNEQFF; CDR3nt: TGTGCCAGCAGCCAAGATCAAAGCGCACTTTACAATGAGCAGTTCTTC
abundance: -; j_gene: TRBJ1-6; v_gene: TRBV27; d_gene: -; CDR3aa: CASSERDSSYNSPLHF; CDR3nt: TGTGCCAGCAGTGAGAGAGACAGCTCCTATAATTCACCCCTCCACTTT
abundance: -; j_gene: TRBJ2-5; v_gene: TRBV6-1; d_gene: -; CDR3aa: CASSVAVNEKTQYF; CDR3nt: TGTGCCAGCAGTGTTGCGGTTAACGAGAAGACCCAGTACTTC
abundance: few; j_gene: TRBJ2-1; v_gene: TRBV5-1; d_gene: -; CDR3aa: CASSLGVGDGSNEQFF; CDR3nt: TGCGCCAGCAGCTTGGGAGTGGGAGACGGGTCCAATGAGCAGTTCTTC
abundance: few; j_gene: TRBJ1-1; v_gene: TRBV19; d_gene: -; CDR3aa: CASIPDFGEAFF; CDR3nt: TGTGCCAGTATTCCGGACTTTGGAGAAGCTTTCTTT
abundance: -; j_gene: TRBJ2-1; v_gene: TRBV5-8; d_gene: -; CDR3aa: CASSYGLSKFF; CDR3nt: TGTGCCAGCAGCTACGGTTTAAGTAAGTTCTTC
abundance: few; j_gene: TRBJ2-1; v_gene: TRBV5-6; d_gene: TRBD1; CDR3aa: CASSLAWDREFF; CDR3nt: TGTGCCAGCAGCTTGGCTTGGGACAGGGAGTTCTTC
abundance: few; j_gene: TRBJ1-4; v_gene: TRBV29-1; d_gene: TRBD1; CDR3aa: CSVELTLGQDKLFF; CDR3nt: TGCAGCGTTGAACTGACCCTCGGACAGGATAAACTGTTTTTT
abundance: -; j_gene: TRBJ2-7; v_gene: TRBV2; d_gene: TRBD2; CDR3aa: CASASGRDYEQYF; CDR3nt: TGTGCCAGCGCTAGCGGGAGGGATTACGAGCAGTACTTC
abundance: -; j_gene: TRBJ1-6; v_gene: TRBV19; d_gene: -; CDR3aa: CASSIGQDSPLHF; CDR3nt: TGTGCCAGTAGTATCGGACAAGATTCACCCCTCCACTTT
abundance: -; j_gene: TRBJ1-1; v_gene: TRBV9; d_gene: TRBD1; CDR3aa: CASSTQGQGNTEAFF; CDR3nt: TGTGCCAGCAGCACGCAGGGACAGGGGAACACTGAAGCTTTCTTT
abundance: few; j_gene: TRBJ1-1; v_gene: TRBV11-2; d_gene: -; CDR3aa: CASSKRRGDTEAFF; CDR3nt: TGTGCCAGCAGCAAACGACGGGGTGACACTGAAGCTTTCTTT
abundance: few; j_gene: TRBJ1-3; v_gene: TRBV6-1; d_gene: TRBD1; CDR3aa: CASGGTGSSGNTIYF; CDR3nt: TGTGCCAGCGGAGGGACAGGAAGCTCTGGAAACACCATATATTTT
abundance: few; j_gene: TRBJ2-2; v_gene: TRBV4-2; d_gene: -; CDR3aa: CASSQESLAANTGELFF; CDR3nt: TGTGCCAGCAGCCAAGAAAGTTTAGCGGCGAACACCGGGGAGCTGTTTTTT
abundance: -; j_gene: TRBJ1-4; v_gene: TRBV4-3; d_gene: -; CDR3aa: CASSQGSPFLPEKLFF; CDR3nt: TGCGCCAGCAGCCAAGGAAGCCCGTTCCTGCCTGAAAAACTGTTTTTT
abundance: -; j_gene: TRBJ2-1; v_gene: TRBV4-1; d_gene: TRBD2; CDR3aa: CASSPRASGNYNEQFF; CDR3nt: TGCGCAAGCAGCCCCCGAGCCAGCGGGAACTACAATGAGCAGTTCTTC
abundance: few; j_gene: TRBJ2-1; v_gene: TRBV4-1; d_gene: -; CDR3aa: CASSQDGSGAYNEQFF; CDR3nt: TGCGCCAGCAGCCAAGATGGGAGCGGAGCCTACAATGAGCAGTTCTTC
abundance: few; j_gene: TRBJ2-3; v_gene: TRBV28; d_gene: TRBD1; CDR3aa: CASPPRQGDTDTQYF; CDR3nt: TGTGCCAGCCCTCCGCGGCAGGGGGACACAGATACGCAGTATTTT
abundance: -; j_gene: TRBJ1-2; v_gene: TRBV7-3; d_gene: TRBD1; CDR3aa: CASSFSGTADSDGYTF; CDR3nt: TGTGCCAGCAGCTTCTCCGGGACAGCCGACTCGGATGGCTACACCTTC
abundance: -; j_gene: TRBJ2-7; v_gene: TRBV5-4; d_gene: -; CDR3aa: CASSPRAGSQYF; CDR3nt: TGTGCCAGCAGCCCGAGGGCGGGGAGTCAGTACTTC
abundance: -; j_gene: TRBJ2-1; v_gene: TRBV27; d_gene: -; CDR3aa: CASSRDRSTNEQFF; CDR3nt: TGTGCCAGCAGCCGAGACAGGAGTACAAATGAGCAGTTCTTC
abundance: few; j_gene: TRBJ1-1; v_gene: TRBV5-4; d_gene: -; CDR3aa: CASTISQEVLNTEAFF; CDR3nt: TGTGCCAGCACCATCAGCCAGGAGGTCCTGAACACTGAAGCTTTCTTT
abundance: -; j_gene: TRBJ2-1; v_gene: TRBV15; d_gene: TRBD2; CDR3aa: CATSRDRASGSHEQFF; CDR3nt: TGTGCCACCAGCAGAGATCGGGCTAGCGGGAGTCATGAGCAGTTCTTC
abundance: few; j_gene: TRBJ2-3; v_gene: TRBV30; d_gene: -; CDR3aa: CAWSRSGTDTQYF; CDR3nt: TGTGCCTGGAGTCGGAGTGGCACAGATACGCAGTATTTT
abundance: few; j_gene: TRBJ2-2; v_gene: TRBV6-4; d_gene: -; CDR3aa: CASSDRETGELFF; CDR3nt: TGTGCCAGCAGTGACCGGGAGACCGGGGAGCTGTTTTTT
abundance: many; j_gene: TRBJ2-3; v_gene: TRBV11-1; d_gene: -; CDR3aa: CASSSGLLGDTQYF; CDR3nt: TGTGCCAGCAGCTCCGGACTTTTAGGAGATACGCAGTATTTT
abundance: -; j_gene: TRBJ1-1; v_gene: TRBV6-5; d_gene: TRBD1; CDR3aa: CASTTQGRTEAFF; CDR3nt: TGTGCCAGCACTACACAGGGGCGGACTGAAGCTTTCTTT
abundance: -; j_gene: TRBJ2-7; v_gene: TRBV4-1; d_gene: -; CDR3aa: CASSQIDSSSYEQYF; CDR3nt: TGCGCCAGCAGCCAAATCGACAGTAGCTCCTACGAGCAGTACTTC
abundance: -; j_gene: TRBJ2-1; v_gene: TRBV10-2; d_gene: -; CDR3aa: CASSERSNWAYNEQFF; CDR3nt: TGCGCCAGCAGTGAGAGGAGCAACTGGGCCTACAATGAGCAGTTCTTC
abundance: -; j_gene: TRBJ1-5; v_gene: TRBV9; d_gene: TRBD1; CDR3aa: CASSVGTGGDQPQHF; CDR3nt: TGTGCCAGCAGCGTGGGGACAGGGGGCGATCAGCCCCAGCATTTT
abundance: -; j_gene: TRBJ1-1; v_gene: TRBV6-5; d_gene: -; CDR3aa: CASRPGGVEAFF; CDR3nt: TGTGCCAGCAGACCGGGGGGAGTTGAAGCTTTCTTT
abundance: -; j_gene: TRBJ2-5; v_gene: TRBV5-1; d_gene: TRBD2; CDR3aa: CASSREGGETQYF; CDR3nt: TGCGCCAGCAGTCGGGAGGGGGGAGAGACCCAGTACTTC
abundance: -; j_gene: TRBJ2-7; v_gene: TRBV14; d_gene: -; CDR3aa: CASSQYSYEQYF; CDR3nt: TGTGCCAGCAGCCAATACTCCTACGAGCAGTACTTC
abundance: many; j_gene: TRBJ2-2; v_gene: TRBV6-1; d_gene: TRBD2; CDR3aa: CASSGTSGFTGELFF; CDR3nt: TGTGCCAGCAGTGGGACTAGCGGGTTCACCGGGGAGCTGTTTTTT
abundance: -; j_gene: TRBJ2-1; v_gene: TRBV23-1; d_gene: -; CDR3aa: CASSHRKTGPYNEQFF; CDR3nt: TGCGCCAGCAGTCATCGGAAAACAGGGCCCTACAATGAGCAGTTCTTC
abundance: few; j_gene: TRBJ1-5; v_gene: TRBV9; d_gene: -; CDR3aa: CASSEDQGYQPQHF; CDR3nt: TGTGCCAGCAGCGAGGATCAGGGGTATCAGCCCCAGCATTTT
abundance: -; j_gene: TRBJ2-7; v_gene: TRBV28; d_gene: -; CDR3aa: CASSSPYEQYF; CDR3nt: TGTGCCAGCAGTTCCCCGTACGAGCAGTACTTC
abundance: -; j_gene: TRBJ2-7; v_gene: TRBV11-2; d_gene: TRBD2; CDR3aa: CASSRDYNLREQYF; CDR3nt: TGTGCCAGCAGCCGGGACTACAACTTACGGGAGCAGTACTTC
abundance: -; j_gene: TRBJ2-3; v_gene: TRBV5-6; d_gene: -; CDR3aa: CASSLMSSSTDTQYF; CDR3nt: TGTGCCAGCAGCTTGATGAGCTCTAGCACAGATACGCAGTATTTT
abundance: few; j_gene: TRBJ2-3; v_gene: TRBV7-2; d_gene: TRBD2; CDR3aa: CASGTAGEDTQYF; CDR3nt: TGTGCCAGCGGTACAGCGGGAGAAGATACGCAGTATTTT
abundance: few; j_gene: TRBJ1-3; v_gene: TRBV2; d_gene: -; CDR3aa: CASSEGRLNSGNTIYF; CDR3nt: TGTGCCAGCAGTGAAGGGCGGCTAAACTCTGGAAACACCATATATTTT
abundance: few; j_gene: TRBJ1-2; v_gene: TRBV18; d_gene: -; CDR3aa: CASSPLGHEANYGYTF; CDR3nt: TGTGCCAGCTCACCACTGGGACATGAAGCTAACTATGGCTACACCTTC
abundance: -; j_gene: TRBJ1-3; v_gene: TRBV19; d_gene: -; CDR3aa: CASRVGGRAGNTIYF; CDR3nt: TGTGCCAGTAGAGTAGGCGGGCGGGCGGGAAACACCATATATTTT
abundance: few; j_gene: TRBJ2-7; v_gene: TRBV10-3; d_gene: TRBD2; CDR3aa: CAISPFSTPSGSYEQYF; CDR3nt: TGTGCCATCAGTCCTTTCTCCACGCCTAGCGGGTCCTACGAGCAGTACTTC
abundance: few; j_gene: TRBJ1-1; v_gene: TRBV7-9; d_gene: -; CDR3aa: CASSLRQEKTEAFF; CDR3nt: TGTGCCAGCAGCTTACGACAGGAAAAGACTGAAGCTTTCTTT
abundance: -; j_gene: TRBJ1-1; v_gene: TRBV5-6; d_gene: -; CDR3aa: CASSFPSMNTEAFF; CDR3nt: TGTGCCAGCAGCTTCCCGTCTATGAACACTGAAGCTTTCTTT
abundance: -; j_gene: TRBJ2-6; v_gene: TRBV28; d_gene: -; CDR3aa: CASSSAAGANVLTF; CDR3nt: TGTGCCAGCAGTTCGGCGGCTGGGGCCAACGTCCTGACTTTC
abundance: few; j_gene: TRBJ1-2; v_gene: TRBV19; d_gene: -; CDR3aa: CASRVDRNYGYTF; CDR3nt: TGTGCCAGTAGGGTGGACAGAAACTATGGCTACACCTTC
abundance: -; j_gene: TRBJ2-3; v_gene: TRBV7-9; d_gene: -; CDR3aa: CASSLGGFRTDTQYF; CDR3nt: TGTGCCAGCAGCTTAGGCGGCTTTCGCACAGATACGCAGTATTTT
abundance: -; j_gene: TRBJ2-7; v_gene: TRBV9; d_gene: -; CDR3aa: CASSRGRGWKSYEQYF; CDR3nt: TGTGCCAGCAGCCGAGGGAGGGGGTGGAAGTCCTACGAGCAGTACTTC
abundance: few; j_gene: TRBJ2-2; v_gene: TRBV18; d_gene: -; CDR3aa: CASSPSGPAGELFF; CDR3nt: TGTGCCAGCTCACCCTCGGGTCCGGCCGGGGAGCTGTTTTTT
abundance: -; j_gene: TRBJ2-1; v_gene: TRBV29-1; d_gene: TRBD2; CDR3aa: CSAPSAGAYNEQFF; CDR3nt: TGCAGCGCCCCATCAGCGGGAGCCTACAATGAGCAGTTCTTC
abundance: -; j_gene: TRBJ1-2; v_gene: TRBV25-1; d_gene: TRBD1; CDR3aa: CASSEAPGAGGSYGYTF; CDR3nt: TGTGCCAGCAGTGAAGCTCCGGGGGCAGGGGGCAGCTATGGCTACACCTTC
abundance: -; j_gene: TRBJ2-5; v_gene: TRBV5-1; d_gene: TRBD1; CDR3aa: CASSLGTGGFETQYF; CDR3nt: TGCGCCAGCAGCTTGGGGACAGGGGGCTTTGAGACCCAGTACTTC
abundance: -; j_gene: TRBJ1-2; v_gene: TRBV19; d_gene: -; CDR3aa: CASYLGGYTF; CDR3nt: TGTGCCAGTTATCTAGGTGGCTACACCTTC
abundance: few; j_gene: TRBJ1-5; v_gene: TRBV19; d_gene: -; CDR3aa: CASSMGRNQPQHF; CDR3nt: TGTGCCAGTAGTATGGGGAGGAATCAGCCCCAGCATTTT